One T cell receptor (beta chain) is described in this entry. This clonotype has just a few counts. It lacks a known antigen. Qualities for individual bases were not recorded, and no much larger clone is one base off. These data are taken from a study of patients and donors after allogeneic stem cell transplantation (dated by TCRdb to 2020 to 2021). The protocol used for the library was RT-PCR. Sequencing relied on a NextSeq 550. In-frame beta chains were kept once TCRdb had trimmed the public reads at Q25 with fastp and called clones with MiXCR. Identical CDR3 protein sequences are pooled into one entry, listed with their most common genes and DNA. The sample table shows 190,000 or so distinct CDR3 sequences, and less than 50% are seen once. The ten biggest clones cover 9.5% to 13% of the sample. Taken from cysteine to phenylalanine, the CDR3 has 13 residues. Left in the record is the CDR3 DNA by itself, 39 bases read in frame from the first base. The germline V gene (reference sequence) provides CDR1 SEHNR and CDR2 FQNEAQ. V and J are truncated by 8 bases and 1 base respectively, leaving an intervening sequence of 11 bases.

This receptor was taken from a human donor who was either an allogeneic HSCT recipient or a stem cell or donor lymphocyte infusion donor (not recorded which). It is not recorded whose cells these are; they may come from a transplant donor. The receptor chain draws on TRBV7-9 and TRBJ1-1, with the D gene not clear enough to name. Sequencing used blood, either unsorted or a sorted T cell fraction (not recorded which). The nucleotides are TGTGCCAGCGGTCCTCCCGGGAACACTGAAGCTTTCTTT. It is translated as CASGPPGNTEAFF.